This is a list of T cell receptor beta chains from one sample in a study of response to subunit inactivated influenza vaccine. TCRdb re-derived calls from the RT-PCR reads in MiXCR, one entry per CDR3 protein. The data contain approximately 500,000 distinct CDR3 sequences, around 13% of them singletons. Sequenced material: PBMCs from blood, taken 45 days after vaccination. The receptors derive from a man aged 45-65 years who received an inactivated influenza vaccine. Both conserved end residues are part of each CDR3. The D gene is left open where the match is weak. Only some rows state a clone size, as once, few, many or a class for expanded clones.

v_gene: TRBV4-3
d_gene: NA
j_gene: TRBJ1-3
abundance: NA
CDR3aa: CASSQDLVRRTSGNTIYF
CDR3nt: TGCGCCAGCAGCCAAGATTTGGTACGCCGTACCTCTGGAAACACCATATATTTT

v_gene: TRBV7-6
d_gene: NA
j_gene: TRBJ2-7
abundance: NA
CDR3aa: CASSLRDGGSYEQYF
CDR3nt: TGTGCCAGCAGCTTAAGGGACGGGGGCTCCTACGAGCAGTACTTC

v_gene: TRBV10-3
d_gene: NA
j_gene: TRBJ1-1
abundance: NA
CDR3aa: CAISDLQGATEAFF
CDR3nt: TGTGCCATCAGTGACCTCCAGGGTGCCACTGAAGCTTTCTTT

v_gene: TRBV10-3
d_gene: NA
j_gene: TRBJ2-3
abundance: few
CDR3aa: CAIGAVDTQYF
CDR3nt: TGTGCCATCGGGGCGGTGGATACGCAGTATTTT

v_gene: TRBV7-2
d_gene: TRBD2
j_gene: TRBJ2-3
abundance: few
CDR3aa: CASSWGAGLATDTQYF
CDR3nt: TGTGCCAGCAGCTGGGGTGCGGGACTAGCGACAGATACGCAGTATTTT

v_gene: TRBV25-1
d_gene: TRBD2
j_gene: TRBJ2-1
abundance: NA
CDR3aa: CASSEGGSIPSEQFF
CDR3nt: TGTGCCAGCAGTGAGGGCGGGAGTATCCCAAGTGAGCAGTTCTTC

v_gene: TRBV2
d_gene: TRBD2
j_gene: TRBJ2-2
abundance: few
CDR3aa: CASSALAGGIGELFF
CDR3nt: TGTGCCAGCAGTGCCCTAGCGGGAGGTATCGGGGAGCTGTTTTTT

v_gene: TRBV7-6
d_gene: TRBD2
j_gene: TRBJ2-3
abundance: NA
CDR3aa: CASSPDGRADTQYF
CDR3nt: TGTGCCAGCAGCCCCGACGGGAGGGCGGATACGCAGTATTTT

v_gene: TRBV6-2/TRBV6-3
d_gene: TRBD2
j_gene: TRBJ2-7
abundance: few
CDR3aa: CASSPIPPVAGAPYEQYF
CDR3nt: TGTGCCAGCAGCCCCATCCCTCCGGTAGCGGGAGCCCCCTACGAGCAGTACTTC

v_gene: TRBV6-2/TRBV6-3
d_gene: NA
j_gene: TRBJ2-5
abundance: NA
CDR3aa: CASRGPEQETQYF
CDR3nt: TGTGCCTCCCGGGGGCCGGAGCAAGAGACCCAGTACTTC

v_gene: TRBV20-1
d_gene: NA
j_gene: TRBJ1-6
abundance: NA
CDR3aa: CSASGTPKSPLHF
CDR3nt: TGCAGTGCTTCCGGGACACCTAAATCACCCCTCCACTTT

v_gene: TRBV20-1
d_gene: NA
j_gene: TRBJ1-1
abundance: NA
CDR3aa: CSAGRGIREAFF
CDR3nt: TGCAGTGCAGGGAGGGGCATTCGAGAAGCTTTCTTT

v_gene: TRBV5-1
d_gene: NA
j_gene: TRBJ2-1
abundance: few
CDR3aa: CASSLLESPGLLYNEQFF
CDR3nt: TGCGCCAGCAGCTTACTGGAATCACCCGGACTACTTTACAATGAGCAGTTCTTC

v_gene: TRBV12-3/TRBV12-4
d_gene: NA
j_gene: TRBJ2-3
abundance: few
CDR3aa: CASSLGTRPDTQYF
CDR3nt: TGTGCCAGCAGTTTAGGGACCCGGCCGGATACGCAGTATTTT

v_gene: TRBV18
d_gene: NA
j_gene: TRBJ2-5
abundance: NA
CDR3aa: CASSPGLWGSETQYF
CDR3nt: TGTGCCAGCTCACCGGGTTTGTGGGGGAGCGAGACCCAGTACTTC

v_gene: TRBV5-1
d_gene: NA
j_gene: TRBJ2-1
abundance: many
CDR3aa: CASSVAYNEQFF
CDR3nt: TGCGCCAGCAGCGTGGCATACAATGAGCAGTTCTTC

v_gene: TRBV4-3
d_gene: TRBD1
j_gene: TRBJ2-7
abundance: many
CDR3aa: CASSQDVGTGRYEQYF
CDR3nt: TGCGCCAGCAGCCAAGATGTAGGGACAGGTCGCTACGAGCAGTACTTC

v_gene: TRBV27
d_gene: NA
j_gene: TRBJ2-7
abundance: many
CDR3aa: CASSLGTGANEQYF
CDR3nt: TGTGCCAGCAGTTTAGGCACAGGAGCGAACGAGCAGTACTTC

v_gene: TRBV7-6
d_gene: NA
j_gene: TRBJ2-7
abundance: few
CDR3aa: CASSLEVWGIASEQYF
CDR3nt: TGTGCCAGCAGCTTAGAAGTTTGGGGAATTGCAAGCGAGCAGTACTTC

v_gene: TRBV5-1
d_gene: NA
j_gene: TRBJ2-3
abundance: many
CDR3aa: CASSLGYRTQDTQYF
CDR3nt: TGCGCCAGCAGCTTAGGGTACCGGACCCAAGATACGCAGTATTTT

v_gene: TRBV3-1
d_gene: TRBD1
j_gene: TRBJ2-1
abundance: few
CDR3aa: CASSKQFPGTGVVNEQFF
CDR3nt: TGTGCCTCCTCCAAGCAATTCCCCGGGACAGGGGTGGTTAATGAGCAGTTCTTC

v_gene: TRBV10-3
d_gene: NA
j_gene: TRBJ2-7
abundance: few
CDR3aa: CAISESKKQLEQYF
CDR3nt: TGTGCCATCAGTGAGTCTAAAAAACAGCTAGAGCAGTACTTC